One sample yielded the 28 T cell receptor beta chains listed below, sequenced in a study of CD8 T cells in Susac syndrome. Random hexamers were used to reverse transcribe 0.5 to 1 ug of RNA. In TCRdb, the immunoSEQ multiplex PCR reads were re-called with MiXCR into one record per CDR3 protein. The sample yields under 200,000 distinct CDR3 sequences, over 85% seen once. The specimen sequenced was CD4+ T cells from PBMCs. The receptor set was obtained from a human donor in good health.

The chain uses TRBV5-1 and TRBJ1-6, with 9 bases aligning to TRBD1. J was trimmed by 8 bases and V by 0 bases; bases with no gene match: 9. The CDR3 spans 17 residues. Germline values: CDR1 SGHRS, CDR2 YFSETQ. CDR3 region: CASSLGGQGTADSPLHF. DNA for the CDR3: TGCGCCAGCAGCTTGGGAGGACAGGGGACGGCTGATTCACCCCTCCACTTT.

The chain uses TRBV13 and TRBJ1-1, with TRBD1 identical over 7 bases. The CDR3 runs to 15 residues. In germline, CDR1 is PRHDT, CDR2 FYEKMQ (reference sequence). Trimming at V came to 6 bases and at J to 3 bases, leaving 10 bases not matched to a gene. This chain's CDR3 is CASRLRGRTDTEAFF. The CDR3 nucleotides read TGTGCCAGCAGACTTAGGGGGCGCACGGACACTGAAGCTTTCTTT.

This clonotype was detected only a few times. The chain is built from TRBV5-4 and TRBJ1-5; no clear D. V dropped 2 bases and J dropped 2 bases, with 5 bases sitting between them. CDR1 is SGHNT, CDR2 YYREEE, per germline (reference sequence). The CDR3 is 13 amino acids. The CDR3 loop is CASSFEGNQPQHF. For the CDR3, the DNA is TGTGCCAGCAGCTTCGAGGGCAATCAGCCCCAGCATTTT.

The chain has TRBV30 and TRBJ1-5, with D unresolved. Germline V lookup: CDR1 GTSNPN, CDR2 SVGIG (reference sequence). The CDR3 contains 14 residues. V was trimmed by 2 bases and J by 0 bases, leaving 8 bases between them. This CDR3 is CAWSRDNSNQPQHF. The CDR3 bases are TGTGCCTGGAGTCGCGACAATAGCAATCAGCCCCAGCATTTT.

The gene calls are TRBV30 and TRBJ1-1; the D is unclear. With 3 bases removed from V and 4 bases from J, the gap between germline ends came to 12 bases. The germline CDR1 and CDR2 sequences are GTSNPN and SVGIG (reference sequence). The CDR3 loop spans 13 amino acids. This CDR3 is CAWSRPAGTEAFF. For the CDR3, the DNA is TGTGCCTGGAGCCGCCCGGCGGGCACTGAAGCTTTCTTT.

The chain recombines TRBV12-3 or TRBV12-4 with TRBJ1-3, with unresolved D. The ends were cut back, 3 bases at V and 0 bases at J, with 12 bases in the middle. The CDR3 covers 16 residues. The CDR3: CASSLGSGSSGNTIYF. CDR3 in DNA: TGTGCCAGCAGTTTGGGAAGTGGGTCCTCTGGAAACACCATATATTTT.

The J gene is TRBJ2-6, the V gene TRBV9, with no clear D. V lost 0 bases and J lost 2, with 12 bases in between. Germline CDR1 is SGDLS and CDR2 is YYNGEE. This CDR3 spans 17 amino acids. The CDR3 loop is CASSVETWVTGANVLTF. DNA of the CDR3: TGTGCCAGCAGCGTAGAGACGTGGGTTACTGGGGCCAACGTCCTGACTTTC.

The chain links TRBV19 to TRBJ2-1; D uncertain. CDR1 LNHDA and CDR2 SQIVND come from the germline V gene (reference sequence). The length of the CDR3 is 11 residues. V lost 6 bases and J lost 16, with 16 bases in between. The CDR3 loop is CASRGRVGGFF. DNA of the CDR3: TGTGCCAGTAGGGGTAGGGTAGGTGGATTCTTC.

The chain links TRBV4-1 to TRBJ1-1; D may be TRBD1 (5 bases). Germline assignment: CDR1 MGHRA and CDR2 YSYEKL. Deletions cut 4 bases from V and 2 bases from J, with 17 bases between. The CDR3 runs to 16 residues. CDR3 in amino acids: CASSPSQGRTNTEAFF. CDR3 bases: TGCGCCAGCAGCCCAAGTCAGGGACGAACAAACACTGAAGCTTTCTTT.

About this clonotype itself: A junction end diverges from the germline sequence, so it may reflect a read error. V usage is TRBV2 and J usage is TRBJ2-5; perhaps TRBD2 as D (5 bases). Germline V gene sequence: CDR1 SNHLY, CDR2 FYNNEI. The CDR3 covers 11 residues. The CDR3 loop is CASSEGETQYF. The CDR3 DNA sequence: TGTGCCAGTAGTGAGGGAGAGACCCAGTACTTC.

The genes are TRBV7-9 and TRBJ2-7; TRBD1 agrees at 7 bases. CDR1 SEHNR and CDR2 FQNEAQ come from the germline V gene (reference sequence). V trimming: 2 bases; J trimming: 0 bases; junction bases outside the gene matches: 4. The CDR3 loop spans 15 amino acids. The CDR3: CASSLPGDSSYEQYF. The CDR3 DNA reads TGTGCCAGCAGCTTACCCGGGGACAGCTCCTACGAGCAGTACTTC.

The chain joins TRBV30 to TRBJ2-3; the match to TRBD2 covers 8 bases. Trimming took 3 bases from V and 14 from J; bases not matched to a gene: 10. The CDR3 has 12 residues. Germline V gives CDR1 GTSNPN, CDR2 SVGIG (reference sequence). The CDR3 nucleotides are TGTGCCTGGAGGGCTAGCGGGCCTCCGGCGTATTTT. It translates to CAWRASGPPAYF.

The chain couples TRBV25-1 to TRBJ1-1, with unresolved D. The CDR3 has 11 amino acids. The V and J ends lost 6 bases and 7 bases respectively, with 9 bases between them. Germline lookup yields CDR1 MGHDK and CDR2 SYGVNS. The CDR3 DNA follows: TGTGCCAGCAGAGCATCCAGTGAAGCTTTCTTT. It yields the protein CASRASSEAFF.

CDR3 coding DNA: TGCGCCAGCAGCTCCCTCCCCCTTACTGATACGCAGTATTTT. Translating it yields CASSSLPLTDTQYF. The chain joins TRBV5-1 to TRBJ2-3; D not resolved. This CDR3 region has 14 residues. Germline V CDR1 and CDR2: SGHRS, YFSETQ. V was pared by 3 bases and J by 6 bases, with 14 bases between. Full variable domain (missing parts from reference TRBV5-1 and TRBJ2-3): KAGVTQTPRYLIKTRGQQVTLSCSPISGHRSVSWYQQTPGQGLQFLFEYFSETQRNKGNFPGRFSGRQFSNSRSEMNVSTLELGDSALYLCASSSLPLTDTQYFGPGTRLTVL.

This clonotype has a handful of counts. The chain uses TRBV29-1 and TRBJ2-3; D is undetermined. The CDR3 has 13 amino acids. Germline-derived CDR1 and CDR2 are SQVTM and ANQGSEA. The V and J ends lost 0 bases and 8 bases respectively, with 12 bases between them. The CDR3: CSVEDPPPGTQYF. In DNA, the CDR3 is TGCAGCGTTGAAGATCCTCCGCCGGGTACGCAGTATTTT.

This clonotype was observed once. The chain couples TRBV7-2 to TRBJ2-7, with unresolved D. CDR1 is SGHTA, CDR2 FQGNSA, per germline. V was cut by 7 bases and J by 4 bases, with 11 bases left in between. The CDR3 totals 12 residues. The chain's CDR3 is CASTFTGYEQYF. Here the CDR3 DNA reads TGTGCCAGCACCTTTACCGGGTACGAGCAGTACTTC.

V and J are TRBV9 and TRBJ2-1; D gene unclear. The germline CDR1 and CDR2 sequences are SGDLS and YYNGEE. This CDR3 is built from 13 residues. V was shortened by 2 bases and J by 9 bases, with 12 bases between the two germline ends. CDR3 DNA sequence: TGTGCCAGCAGCGTCCAGGACCTGGGTGAGCAGTTCTTC. Translating gives CASSVQDLGEQFF.

The chain has TRBV7-9 and TRBJ1-1; 7 bases are shared with TRBD1. CDR3 length equals 14 residues. CDR1 and CDR2 from the germline V gene are SEHNR and FQNEAQ (reference sequence). V gave up 5 bases and J gave up 4 bases; unmatched junction bases: 7. The CDR3 DNA sequence: TGTGCCAGCAGCCCCAACCCAGGGGGCACTGAAGCTTTCTTT. Translating it yields CASSPNPGGTEAFF.

The chain combines TRBV25-1 with TRBJ1-6; a weak D match, TRBD1 (5 bases). V was trimmed by 9 bases and J by 7 bases, leaving 16 bases between them. In germline, CDR1 is MGHDK, CDR2 SYGVNS. The CDR3 has 14 amino acids. Written as DNA, the CDR3 is TGTGCCAGTACCCAAGACAGCTCGAATTCACCCCTCCACTTT. It encodes CASTQDSSNSPLHF.

J is TRBJ2-7 and V is TRBV28, with 11 bases aligning to TRBD2. The CDR3 spans 15 residues. The V segment lost 5 bases and the J segment 0 bases; nucleotides outside the gene matches: 3. CDR1 is MDHEN, CDR2 SYDVKM, per germline. The DNA for the CDR3 is TGTGCCAGCAGTGAGGGACTAGCGGCCTCCTACGAGCAGTACGTC. Protein product: CASSEGLAASYEQYV.

This rearrangement joins TRBV9 to TRBJ2-1; D is tentatively TRBD1 or TRBD2 (5 bases each). The V end lost 0 bases, the J end lost 8 bases, and 12 bases lay between the germline ends. This CDR3 spans 14 amino acids. Germline CDR1 and CDR2: SGDLS and YYNGEE. The CDR3 sequence: CASSVVQGTDEQFF. In DNA, the CDR3 is TGTGCCAGCAGCGTAGTTCAAGGGACCGATGAGCAGTTCTTC.

This rearrangement joins TRBV4-3 to TRBJ2-1, with 7 bases identical to TRBD2. CDR3 length: 19 residues. Germline V gives CDR1 LGHNA, CDR2 YSLEER. J gave up 0 bases and V 0 bases, and 11 bases lay outside the gene matches. CDR3 region: CASSQEWGGAESSYNEQFF. Written as DNA, the CDR3 is TGCGCCAGCAGCCAAGAATGGGGGGGTGCGGAGAGCTCCTACAATGAGCAGTTCTTC.

This sequence joins TRBV20-1 and TRBJ1-1; TRBD1 matches at 7 bases. With 5 bases clipped from V and 4 bases from J, the junction kept 4 bases outside the gene matches. Germline lookup yields CDR1 DFQATT and CDR2 SNEGSKA (reference sequence). The CDR3 extends over 12 amino acids. The CDR3 sequence: CSALQGTTEAFF. CDR3 sequence (DNA): TGCAGTGCTCTACAGGGGACCACTGAAGCTTTCTTT.

This clonotype was found once. V and J are TRBV29-1 and TRBJ1-2, with D hard to call. V lost 5 bases and J lost 4, with 8 bases in between. The CDR3 has 11 residues. CDR1 is SQVTM, CDR2 ANQGSEA, per germline. CDR3 region: CSVYGVYGYTF. The CDR3, as DNA: TGCAGCGTTTATGGGGTCTATGGCTACACCTTC.

The rearrangement uses TRBV20-1 and TRBJ2-1; no reliable D call. V lost 4 bases to trimming and J lost 4 bases, with 11 bases between them. Germline V gene sequence: CDR1 DFQATT, CDR2 SNEGSKA (reference sequence). The CDR3 runs 13 residues. CDR3: CSAMGRPYNEQFF. CDR3 nucleotide sequence: TGCAGTGCTATGGGAAGGCCTTACAATGAGCAGTTCTTC.

This sequence joins TRBV5-6 and TRBJ2-4; D may be TRBD1 (5 bases). There are 15 residues in the CDR3. Germline V CDR1 and CDR2: SGHDT, YYEEEE. V was clipped by 4 bases and J by 0 bases, with 11 bases between them. The CDR3 sequence: CASSNRLLAKNIQYF. The CDR3, as DNA: TGTGCCAGCAGCAACAGGCTCCTAGCCAAAAACATTCAGTACTTC.

This chain uses TRBV6-5 with TRBJ1-6; D unresolved. The germline V gene encodes CDR1 MNHEY and CDR2 SVGAGI. Trimming removed 5 bases from V and 5 bases from J, with 10 bases in between. CDR3 length: 14 amino acids. DNA of the CDR3: TGTGCCAGCAGTCGGGTGGTGAATAATTCACCCCTCCACTTT. It translates to CASSRVVNNSPLHF.

This clonotype was observed once. This chain links TRBV14 with TRBJ1-5, with unresolved D. This CDR3 has 15 residues. Germline V gene data show CDR1 as SGHDN and CDR2 as FVKESK. The V and J ends lost 0 bases and 4 bases respectively, with 10 bases between them. CDR3 loop: CASSQEHLINQPQHF. CDR3 nucleotides: TGTGCCAGCAGCCAAGAGCATCTTATAAATCAGCCCCAGCATTTT.